This T cell receptor (beta chain) was sequenced during a study of T cell responses to AZD1222 COVID-19 vaccine. Losses at the gene ends were 2 bases for V and 2 bases for J; bases not matched to a gene: 10. Germline CDR1 is GTSNPN and CDR2 is SVGIG (reference sequence). This CDR3 is 18 amino acids long. Only in-frame clones appear in the TCRdb table, and some are missing; sequencing was by immunoSEQ multiplex PCR. Among 150,000 or so clones listed, around 88% were seen once. The chain carries TRBV30 and TRBJ1-6, with 9 positions matching TRBD1. The sample was peripheral blood, taken on day 0 of MenACWY control vaccination. The origin of this receptor is an adult in good health. The CDR3, as DNA: TGTGCCTGGAGTTGGGACAGGGACCCCGCCGCCTATAATTCACCCCTCCACTTT. Translating it yields CAWSWDRDPAAYNSPLHF.